This T cell receptor (beta chain) is drawn from a study of OX40 agonist ivuxolimab in advanced cancers. Study in general: An agonistic anti-OX40 (CD134) antibody, ivuxolimab, was used to treat the patients.

This clone was counted only a few times. Trimming took off 4 bases at V and 8 bases at J, with 15 bases between the two ends. Germline lookup yields CDR1 MNHNS and CDR2 SASEGT. CDR3 length: 14 amino acids. The data were produced by immunoSEQ multiplex PCR, yet TCRdb's version contains in-frame clones alone and is incomplete. The sample records 65,000 to 75,000 clones, 75% to 85% being singletons. This chain joins TRBV6-1 and TRBJ1-5; no firm D call. The clonotype comes from an adult with an advanced solid tumor such as melanoma, head and neck, liver or kidney cancer. Here the sequenced sample was CD4+ or CD8+ T cells sorted from blood, taken in a trial of the OX40 agonist ivuxolimab. CDR3 bases: TGTGCCAGCAGTGTCCTTGGGTTGGCGGAGCCCCAGCATTTT. Translated, it gives CASSVLGLAEPQHF.